Below, 20 T cell receptor beta chains from the same sample are listed, as sequenced in a study of blood T cell repertoires in COVID-19 (dated by TCRdb to about 2020). The protocol used for the library was the immunoSEQ multiplex PCR assay. TCRdb carries this immuneACCESS record with in-frame sequences only. Its versions omit some clonotypes, under half of them owing to an unresolved V gene in the studies checked, with the rest unexplained. In all, the sample holds 310,000 or so clones, and 70% to 90% of those were seen once. The leading ten clones occupy under 6.5% of the sample. Sample: PBMCs or T cells enriched from blood (not recorded which). These receptors were collected from a woman younger than 45 who had recovered from COVID-19.

The rearrangement links TRBV19 to TRBJ2-2, with TRBD2 as a possible D gene (5 bases). The ends were cut back, 5 bases at V and 8 bases at J, with 9 bases in the middle. CDR3 size: 12 residues. Per germline, CDR1 LNHDA and CDR2 SQIVND (reference sequence). In DNA, the CDR3 is TGTGCCAGTAGTCCCGGGAAGGGGGAGCTGTTTTTT. This encodes CASSPGKGELFF.

V is TRBV7-9 and J is TRBJ1-6; D remains ambiguous. V was shortened by 3 bases and J by 7 bases, with 7 bases between the two germline ends. The CDR3 consists of 13 residues. In germline, CDR1 is SEHNR, CDR2 FQNEAQ (reference sequence). The CDR3 sequence: CASSFSQNSPLHF. In DNA form, the CDR3 reads TGTGCCAGCAGCTTTTCGCAGAATTCACCCCTCCACTTT.

The chain employs TRBV7-3 and TRBJ1-1; D possibly corresponds to TRBD1 (5 bases). CDR1 is SGHTA, CDR2 FQGTGA, per germline. CDR3 length: 14 residues. Trimming cost V 5 bases and J 1 base, with 11 bases left between them. CDR3 nucleotide sequence: TGTGCCAGCAGCCTGGGGGGAGGGAACACTGAAGCTTTCTTT. Amino acids: CASSLGGGNTEAFF.

The CDR3 DNA follows: TGTGCCAGCAGTGATGACTGGAACACTGAAGCTTTCTTT. Amino acids: CASSDDWNTEAFF. This sequence joins TRBV2 and TRBJ1-1; D remains ambiguous. V was clipped by 3 bases and J by 1 base, with 6 bases between them. The germline gives CDR1 SNHLY, CDR2 FYNNEI. The CDR3 loop spans 13 amino acids. The variable domain in full, with the rest retrieved from reference TRBV2 and TRBJ1-1, is EPEVTQTPSHQVTQMGQEVILRCVPISNHLYFYWYRQILGQKVEFLVSFYNNEISEKSEIFDDQFSVERPDGSNFTLKIRSTKLEDSAMYFCASSDDWNTEAFFGQGTRLTVV.

DNA of the CDR3: TGCGCCAGCAGCCAAGATAGACAGGGTGGGACTGAAGCTTTCTTT. Translating gives CASSQDRQGGTEAFF. J is TRBJ1-1 and V is TRBV4-1; TRBD1 matches at 7 bases. CDR3 length equals 15 residues. The trim removed 0 bases at V and 5 bases at J, leaving 6 bases unmatched. From germline, CDR1 is MGHRA and CDR2 YSYEKL.

The V gene is TRBV15, the J gene TRBJ2-1, with D possibly being TRBD2 (6 bases). The CDR3 runs 16 residues. Germline V gives CDR1 LNHNV, CDR2 YYDKDF (reference sequence). The V and J ends lost 1 base and 2 bases respectively, with 12 bases between them. The CDR3 bases are TGTGCCACCAGCAGAGGGCTGCGACTAGCCTACAATGAGCAGTTCTTC. Protein: CATSRGLRLAYNEQFF.

The genes are TRBV5-1 and TRBJ1-5; 10 bases are shared with TRBD1. Losses at the gene ends were 4 bases for V and 6 bases for J; bases not matched to a gene: 7. Per germline, CDR1 SGHRS and CDR2 YFSETQ. The length of the CDR3 is 15 residues. CDR3 amino acids: CASSPGQGVGQPQHF. The CDR3 DNA is TGCGCCAGCAGCCCAGGACAGGGGGTCGGTCAGCCCCAGCATTTT.

V and J are TRBV2 and TRBJ2-7, with 7 bases lining up with TRBD1. CDR3 size: 14 residues. The ends lost 6 bases at V and 3 bases at J; junction bases unmatched: 8. Germline CDR1 is SNHLY and CDR2 is FYNNEI. In DNA, the CDR3 is TGTGCCAGCAGAGGGACATGGACAGGCTACGAGCAGTACTTC. Protein: CASRGTWTGYEQYF. The variable domain in full, with the rest retrieved from reference TRBV2 and TRBJ2-7, is EPEVTQTPSHQVTQMGQEVILRCVPISNHLYFYWYRQILGQKVEFLVSFYNNEISEKSEIFDDQFSVERPDGSNFTLKIRSTKLEDSAMYFCASRGTWTGYEQYFGPGTRLTVT.

This clone showed up just a few times. The chain is built from TRBV9 and TRBJ1-3; D might be TRBD1 (6 bases). The CDR3 is 15 residues long. CDR1 and CDR2 (germline): SGDLS, YYNGEE. V dropped 4 bases and J dropped 7 bases, with 18 bases sitting between them. The CDR3 loop is CASSSKGQRGNTIYF. CDR3 bases: TGTGCCAGCAGCTCAAAAGGACAGCGTGGGAACACCATATATTTT.

This rearrangement joins TRBV30 to TRBJ1-3; D might be TRBD1 (6 bases). Germline V CDR1 and CDR2: GTSNPN, SVGIG (reference sequence). V gave up 3 bases and J gave up 0 bases, with 6 bases separating them. This CDR3 has 13 residues. The CDR3 DNA reads TGTGCCTGGAGGACAGGCTCTGGAAACACCATATATTTT. Translation: CAWRTGSGNTIYF.

The chain employs TRBV18 and TRBJ2-5; D gene unclear. V dropped 6 bases and J dropped 4 bases, with 9 bases sitting between them. The CDR3 contains 12 residues. Germline CDR1 reads KGHSH; CDR2 reads LQKENI. The CDR3 DNA sequence: TGTGCCAGCTCCCCCGGGTTAGAGACCCAGTACTTC. This encodes CASSPGLETQYF.

J is TRBJ1-1 and V is TRBV6-5; D remains unclear. Trimming shortened V by 5 bases and J by 5 bases, and 15 bases separated the two germline ends. This CDR3 has 14 amino acids. Germline values: CDR1 MNHEY, CDR2 SVGAGI. The CDR3: CASSPDPGGTEAFF. As DNA, the CDR3 is TGTGCCAGCAGTCCCGACCCGGGAGGGACTGAAGCTTTCTTT.

The J gene is TRBJ2-1, the V gene TRBV7-3, with TRBD2 matching over 9 bases. Germline CDR1 and CDR2: SGHTA and FQGTGA. J gave up 6 bases and V 2 bases, and 8 bases lay outside the gene matches. The CDR3 loop spans 16 amino acids. CDR3 protein: CASSLDASSGANEQFF. In DNA, the CDR3 is TGTGCCAGCAGCTTAGATGCCTCTAGCGGGGCCAATGAGCAGTTCTTC.

This rearrangement joins TRBV19 to TRBJ1-5, with D tentatively TRBD1 (6 bases). The germline CDR1 and CDR2 sequences are LNHDA and SQIVND (reference sequence). The CDR3 runs to 15 residues. The germline V and J ends were trimmed by 9 bases and 0 bases, with 15 bases remaining between them. The CDR3 DNA sequence: TGTGCCAGCCGGACTAGGGGGTATAGCAATCAGCCCCAGCATTTT. It specifies CASRTRGYSNQPQHF. Supplemented by reference TRBV19 and TRBJ1-5, the full variable domain reads DGGITQSPKYLFRKEGQNVTLSCEQNLNHDAMYWYRQDPGQGLRLIYYSQIVNDFQKGDIAEGYSVSREKKESFPLTVTSAQKNPTAFYLCASRTRGYSNQPQHFGDGTRLSIL.

The J gene is TRBJ2-2, the V gene TRBV10-3; 8 nucleotides line up with TRBD2. The CDR3 totals 16 residues. Germline-derived CDR1 and CDR2 are ENHRY and SYGVKD. V gave up 7 bases and J gave up 3 bases; unmatched junction bases: 10. The CDR3 reads CAITRTGGADTGELFF. CDR3 DNA: TGTGCCATCACCAGAACGGGGGGGGCCGACACCGGGGAGCTGTTTTTT.

This chain links TRBV12-2 with TRBJ1-1. TRBV12-2 is a pseudogene. CDR3 length: 15 residues. This chain's CDR3 is CASRQRGGFGTEAFF. For the CDR3, the DNA is TGTGCAAGTCGCCAACGGGGGGGATTTGGCACTGAAGCTTTCTTT.

This clone was recorded once. The chain employs TRBV29-1 and TRBJ1-1; D possibly corresponds to TRBD1 (5 bases). The CDR3 is made up of 13 amino acids. The V gene's germline CDR1 is SQVTM and CDR2 ANQGSEA. V was shortened by 1 base and J by 8 bases, with 14 bases between the two germline ends. This CDR3 reads CSVEVTVQREAFF. CDR3 DNA: TGCAGCGTTGAAGTGACAGTCCAGAGAGAAGCTTTCTTT.

This clone was observed a handful of times. The chain couples TRBV6-5 to TRBJ1-2; TRBD1 agrees at 7 bases. V lost 6 bases, J lost 0 bases, and 7 bases stayed unmatched. Germline values: CDR1 MNHEY, CDR2 SVGAGI. There are 15 residues in the CDR3. The CDR3 protein is CASRGGTAPNYGYTF. Here the CDR3 DNA reads TGTGCCAGCAGGGGTGGGACAGCCCCTAACTATGGCTACACCTTC.

DNA for the CDR3: TGTGCCAGCAGCCAGTCGGGACAGGGTCAAGAGACCCAGTACTTC. Translated, it gives CASSQSGQGQETQYF. V is TRBV7-9 and J is TRBJ2-5; 9 bases line up with TRBD1. This CDR3 region has 15 residues. J lost 2 bases, V lost 5 bases, and 6 bases had no gene match. In germline, CDR1 is SEHNR, CDR2 FQNEAQ (reference sequence).

The CDR3 is CASSVGKGVNYGYTF. CDR3 nucleotides: TGTGCCAGCAGCGTAGGGAAAGGGGTTAACTATGGCTACACCTTC. This chain connects TRBV9 to TRBJ1-2, with D possibly being TRBD1 (5 bases). Germline V gene lookup returns CDR1 SGDLS and CDR2 YYNGEE. The V gene lost 0 bases and the J gene lost 1 base, with 10 bases spanning the gap. There are 15 residues in the CDR3.